A single sample is the source of the 15 T cell receptor beta chains below, sequenced in a study of blood T cell repertoires in COVID-19. TCRdb's copy holds only in-frame clones and misses some; the assay was immunoSEQ multiplex PCR. The sample yields about 240,000 clones, approximately 90% seen once. The sample was peripheral blood. These receptors all stem from a man aged 60 to 75 who had recovered from COVID-19.

This chain links TRBV5-1 with TRBJ2-2, with D tentatively TRBD2 (5 bases). The V gene's germline CDR1 is SGHRS and CDR2 YFSETQ. There are 15 residues in the CDR3. The V end lost 0 bases, the J end lost 5 bases, and 11 bases lay between the germline ends. The CDR3 region has the DNA TGCGCCAGCAGCTTGGGTTCTAGCTCTACCGGGGAGCTGTTTTTT. Translating gives CASSLGSSSTGELFF.

The rearrangement links TRBV18 to TRBJ2-3; 7 positions agree with TRBD2. This CDR3 comprises 16 residues. V shed 2 bases and J 0 bases; nucleotides not matched to a gene: 5. In germline, CDR1 is KGHSH, CDR2 LQKENI. The CDR3 DNA follows: TGTGCCAGCTCACCAGGAACGGGGGGTAGCACAGATACGCAGTATTTT. The encoded protein is CASSPGTGGSTDTQYF.

The chain links TRBV18 to TRBJ1-1; weak D call: TRBD1 (6 bases). V dropped 6 bases and J dropped 7 bases, with 18 bases sitting between them. Germline V gene data show CDR1 as KGHSH and CDR2 as LQKENI. The CDR3 runs 14 residues. This CDR3 reads CASSPGTPGVEAFF. The DNA for the CDR3 is TGTGCCAGCTCTCCCGGGACACCCGGCGTTGAAGCTTTCTTT.

V and J are TRBV12-5 and TRBJ1-6; the match to TRBD1 covers 7 bases. V was clipped by 0 bases and J by 6 bases; unmatched bases: 8. The CDR3 has 17 amino acids. Per germline, CDR1 LGHNT and CDR2 FRNRAP. The CDR3: CASGLVRGRDSNSPLHF. The CDR3 DNA is TGTGCTAGTGGTTTGGTACGGGGTAGGGACAGTAATTCACCCCTCCACTTT. The whole variable domain, filled in from reference TRBV12-5 and TRBJ1-6, reads DARVTQTPRHKVTEMGQEVTMRCQPILGHNTVFWYRQTMMQGLELLAYFRNRAPLDDSGMPKDRFSAEMPDATLATLKIQPSEPRDSAVYFCASGLVRGRDSNSPLHFGNGTRLTVT.

The chain recombines TRBV6-5 with TRBJ1-6; D gene unclear. Germline V CDR1 and CDR2: MNHEY, SVGAGI. The CDR3 is 14 residues long. V gave up 8 bases and J gave up 5 bases, with 13 bases separating them. The CDR3 spells CASGRQPDNSPLHF. The CDR3 coding sequence is TGTGCCAGCGGGAGGCAACCGGATAATTCACCCCTCCACTTT.

The chain links TRBV7-9 to TRBJ1-2; 7 bases agree with TRBD1. Germline-derived CDR1 and CDR2 are SEHNR and FQNEAQ (reference sequence). CDR3 length equals 13 residues. The V gene end was trimmed by 5 bases and the J gene end by 4 bases; junction bases not matched to a gene: 4. The CDR3 DNA reads as TGTGCCAGCAGCACCCAGGGGGGCTATGGCTACACCTTC. This encodes CASSTQGGYGYTF.

This clone is a singleton in its sample. CDR3 sequence reads: CSGIAGGGVMQYF. The CDR3 DNA reads TGCAGCGGAATAGCGGGGGGGGGAGTTATGCAGTATTTT. This chain connects TRBV29-1 to TRBJ2-3, with 11 bases lining up with TRBD2. CDR3 length equals 13 residues. Trimming took 7 bases from V and 11 from J; bases not matched to a gene: 11. Germline assignment: CDR1 SQVTM and CDR2 ANQGSEA.

This chain joins TRBV19 and TRBJ2-2; TRBD2 might be the D (6 bases). This CDR3 region has 14 residues. Germline lookup yields CDR1 LNHDA and CDR2 SQIVND (reference sequence). Trimming took 7 bases from V and 4 from J, leaving 13 bases between them. The CDR3 region is CASTGGAPTGELFF. The CDR3 region has the DNA TGTGCCAGTACCGGAGGGGCGCCCACCGGGGAGCTGTTTTTT.

This clone was observed a handful of times. This chain uses TRBV2 with TRBJ1-5; 7 nucleotides line up with TRBD1. Germline V CDR1 and CDR2: SNHLY, FYNNEI. The CDR3 has 15 amino acids. V was clipped by 3 bases and J by 6 bases; unmatched bases: 8. CDR3 residues: CASSENRGDSQPQHF. CDR3 in DNA: TGTGCCAGCAGTGAGAACAGGGGTGATAGTCAGCCCCAGCATTTT.

The CDR3 sequence is CASSAAMPGESAYEQYF. In nucleotides, the CDR3 is TGTGCCAGCAGCGCGGCCATGCCAGGGGAGAGCGCCTACGAGCAGTACTTC. The chain joins TRBV7-9 to TRBJ2-7; possibly TRBD1 for D (6 bases). Germline CDR1 SEHNR, CDR2 FQNEAQ (reference sequence). Trimming stripped 5 bases from V and 2 bases from J, with 22 bases between. This CDR3 has 17 amino acids.

The rearrangement joins TRBV18 to TRBJ2-3; D might be TRBD1 (5 bases). V lost 2 bases and J 0 bases, leaving 15 bases between the germline ends. Germline-derived CDR1 and CDR2 are KGHSH and LQKENI. CDR3 size: 17 residues. This CDR3 is CASSPNSARTSTDTQYF. The CDR3 nucleotides are TGTGCCAGCTCACCAAATTCCGCCAGGACAAGCACAGATACGCAGTATTTT.

The J gene is TRBJ2-5, the V gene TRBV7-7, with TRBD1 matching 8 bases. J was trimmed by 5 bases and V by 1 base; bases with no gene match: 9. The CDR3 extends over 16 amino acids. Germline CDR1 is SSHAT and CDR2 is FNYEAQ (reference sequence). CDR3 loop: CASSLGAQGAYETQYF. CDR3 in DNA: TGTGCCAGCAGCTTAGGGGCTCAGGGGGCGTACGAGACCCAGTACTTC.

To note about this clone: Sequence at one end of the junction differs from germline and may be a read error. In nucleotides, the CDR3 is TGTGCCAGCAGTGACTCCACGCCGCGATCGGAGACCCAGTACTTC. Protein product: CASSDSTPRSETQYF. V is TRBV6-5 and J is TRBJ2-5; D unresolved. Germline values: CDR1 MNHEY, CDR2 SVGAGI. The CDR3 loop spans 15 amino acids.

The chain couples TRBV18 to TRBJ2-5; the D is unclear. Trimming removed 5 bases at V and 2 bases at J, with 12 bases between. Germline CDR1 is KGHSH and CDR2 is LQKENI. This CDR3 is 14 amino acids long. CDR3 loop: CASSGAQRQETQYF. CDR3 in DNA: TGTGCCAGCTCAGGAGCGCAGAGACAAGAGACCCAGTACTTC.

The chain couples TRBV5-1 to TRBJ2-6; D uncertain. Germline CDR1 and CDR2: SGHRS and YFSETQ. This CDR3 spans 18 amino acids. Deletions cut 2 bases from V and 0 bases from J, with 15 bases between. CDR3 DNA: TGCGCCAGCAGCTTTTTTTCTACCACGGGCTCTGGGGCCAACGTCCTGACTTTC. Translation gives CASSFFSTTGSGANVLTF.